This T cell receptor beta chain was found in a study of shared clonotypes between healthy human individuals (dated by TCRdb to about 2020). In the study overall: Two women and a few men aged 18 to 49 years were included in the cohort. To estimate repertoire size and how much clonotypes are shared between individuals, the study performed deep sequencing of blood TCR repertoires from five healthy adults. Libraries were prepared and TCR repertoires were sequenced by different laboratories using diverse techniques, in order to increase sequencing depth and limit assay-specific biases. Per donor, leukapheresis produced somewhere between about 0.94 and 9.5 billion PBMCs.

Overall results and qualifications from the work: Pairwise subsampling indicated that sequencing depth was expected to affect the degree of clonotype sharing among donors. Only blood was sampled, and tissue TCR repertoires likely differ from those in blood. Because the study included a small number of donors, the genetic and exposure-history diversity represented was limited.

Using the deep immunoSEQ assay, TCR CDR3 regions were amplified from genomic DNA by multiplex PCR. Genomic DNA extracted from each cell subset was distributed evenly over all wells of several immunoSEQ 96-well plates, and each plate served as one replicate. Each replicate PCR for unsorted PBMC received roughly 300 ng genomic DNA, equal to 25,000 to 30,000 T cell genomes. Ten immunoSEQ deep assay plates were used to sequence the unsorted PBMC genomic DNA. Purified libraries were measured with a Qubit 3.0 fluorometer, size-checked on a Bioanalyzer 2100, and measured again with the KAPA Library Quantification kit. Every immunoSEQ 96-well plate was sequenced on a dedicated single-read 150-cycle Illumina NextSeq 550 flow cell. The source study handled its data this way. Because only junctional sequences without quality scores were contained in the immunoSEQ output, filtering matching that applied to full-length reads could not be performed. Sequences were annotated with PyIR, a Python wrapper for IgBLAST v1.9, using IMGT germline references to assign V/J genes and CDR3. Any read was removed if the V/J assignment was weak (E-value above 1e-6), the CDR3 was missing, or the read contained stop codons, out-of-frame junctions, or ambiguous translated residues. A V3J clonotype was defined by an identical inferred V gene, J gene, and CDR3 amino acid sequence. To compute the percentage overlap between repertoires, the number of shared unique clonotypes was divided by the size of the smaller repertoire. Three approaches were used to assess repertoire richness: RTK rarefaction, the Chao1 estimator, and Recon v2.1 estimates of unobserved clonotypes. In TCRdb, the immuneACCESS table is reduced to in-frame sequences with V and J assigned. These tables do not hold every clone; where another copy was compared, an unresolved V gene accounts for under half, and the others remain unexplained. That table furnishes V, J and clone size, whereas the DNA furnished D and trimming. This sample gives about 490,000 clones in total; over 70% of them show up just once. Of the sample, roughly 13% falls within the top ten clones.

CDR1 and CDR2, per the germline V gene (reference sequence), are MNHEY and SMNVEV. V is reduced by 7 bases and J by 2 bases, leaving a spacing of 15 bases between them. The CDR3 numbers 14 residues from cysteine through phenylalanine. Only the CDR3 portion is preserved as DNA: 42 bases, with reading frame beginning at the first base. In its sample, this clone was seen once. There is no known antigen for this receptor. Per-base quality was not reported, and no clone a single base away is much larger than it. The donors were healthy, HIV-negative adults who had no recently reported acute infections or vaccinations. Every donor was a Caucasian adult living in Nashville, Tennessee, USA. For unsorted samples, 84 million or so PBMCs were counted, and genomic DNA was extracted using the QIAamp DNA Blood Mini kit. Blood was obtained by leukapheresis, after which PBMCs were separated by Ficoll-Histopaque density gradient centrifugation and cryopreserved in liquid nitrogen vapor phase.

What was sequenced was PBMCs. The chain is assembled from TRBV27 and TRBJ2-7; TRBD1 is a weak D gene call, 6 bases matching. The source is a woman aged 40 to 50 in good health. Some clones in this sample may be carry-over from other donors' samples. The CDR3 reads as follows: CASTKDRYTYEQYF. The DNA reads as follows: TGTGCCAGCACTAAGGACAGATACACCTACGAGCAGTACTTC.